These T cell receptor beta chains were read from a single sample in a study of regulatory T cells in long-lasting Graves disease. TCRdb independently ran MiXCR on the multiplex PCR reads; one entry per CDR3 protein. The sample holds around 240,000 distinct CDR3 sequences, roughly 18% seen once. The sample was also linked to a second study, of T cells in Graves' hyperthyroidism and ophthalmopathy.

Here the sequenced sample was peripheral blood mononuclear cells (PBMCs), taken at new diagnosis, from a patient treated with antithyroid drugs. Receptors were obtained from a woman aged 25-40 years with Graves disease. Each CDR3 is given without its conserved first and last residue. The order of the fields is D gene, V gene, CDR3 length, J gene, CDR3 protein. A D gene is named only where the DNA matches it firmly.

NA	TRBV20-1	13	TRBJ2-3	SARSHSVSTDTQY
TRBD1	TRBV7-9	12	TRBJ1-2	ASSDRDRGLGYT
NA	TRBV12-3/TRBV12-4	12	TRBJ1-4	ASSPGEANEKLF
TRBD1	TRBV12-3/TRBV12-4	13	TRBJ2-1	ASSPGTGGFSEQF
NA	TRBV19	13	TRBJ2-5	ASSSPGILQETQY
TRBD1	TRBV19	11	TRBJ1-2	ATLDREVSGYT
NA	TRBV3-1	11	TRBJ1-2	ASSPPVGAGYT
NA	TRBV19	11	TRBJ2-4	ASRNYRRDIQY
TRBD1	TRBV18	12	TRBJ2-5	ASSFQGQGETQY
NA	TRBV4-1	14	TRBJ1-4	ASSPTPGAPNEKLF